The clone carrying this T cell receptor (beta chain) was seen more than once but under ten times. In the authors' workflow: With a range of roughly 23,224 to 690,600, the median per sample was 95,638 TCRs. TCRdb recomputed calls from the RACE reads with MiXCR, one row per CDR3 protein. TCRdb, rather than the study authors, made the V and J calls. The sample records 120,000 or so distinct CDR3 sequences, approximately 15% being singletons. The sample originates from a study of human T cells and chemical hapten exposure. Study background: For the roughly 23-week duration of the study, patients were given weekly doses of diphenylcyclopropenone on the scalp.

As for time point: patch test 1, 2 weeks after DPC sensitization. This sample's treatment: therapeutic diphenylcyclopropenone sensitization with weekly scalp DPC. Trimming left V 4 bases short and J 6 bases short, with 10 bases between. The CDR3 is 13 residues long. Looked up from germline, CDR1 is DFQATT and CDR2 is SNEGSKA (reference sequence). This TCR was recovered from a man between 18 and 29 years old with alopecia areata. Some clones in this sample may be carry-over from other donors' samples. The chain carries TRBV20-1 and TRBJ1-6, with D possibly being TRBD1 (5 bases). The specimen was whole blood, collected in connection with sensitization to the hapten diphenylcyclopropenone (DPC). CDR3 in amino acids: CSATGTANSPLHF. The CDR3 coding sequence is TGCAGTGCTACTGGGACCGCTAATTCACCCCTCCACTTT.